The next 5 T cell receptor beta chains were all read from a single sample in a study of cytomegalovirus exposure and HLA in healthy donors listed by TCRdb under 2017. Libraries were prepared through the immunoSEQ multiplex PCR assay. A mixture of 60 forward primers for TCR Vbeta segments and 13 reverse primers for TCR Jbeta segments was used in the multiplex PCR. The clones in this table, taken by TCRdb from immuneACCESS, are in-frame only. Not every clone is retained; where verified, under half of the shortfall comes from an unresolved V gene, and the cause of the rest is unknown. For this sample the table gives around 100,000 clones, of which approximately 82% were detected only once. Around a fifth of the sample is held by the ten biggest clonotypes. Sequencing was performed on PBMCs. These receptors originate from a man aged 30 to 39 in good health and CMV-seropositive.

This clone has a handful of counts. This chain connects TRBV7-2 to TRBJ2-7; tentatively, D is TRBD2 (6 bases). The germline gives CDR1 SGHTA, CDR2 FQGNSA. Trimming stripped 4 bases from V and 2 bases from J, with 12 bases between. The CDR3 is made up of 14 amino acids. CDR3 residues: CASSWDLLTYEQYF. The CDR3 region has the DNA TGTGCCAGCAGCTGGGACTTACTAACCTACGAGCAGTACTTC.

V usage is TRBV11-3 and J usage is TRBJ2-5; 10 positions match TRBD1. The length of the CDR3 is 15 residues. After removal of 6 bases from V and 2 bases from J, the junction contained 6 bases not matched to a gene. Germline V gene data show CDR1 as SGHNT and CDR2 as YENEEA. CDR3 DNA: TGTGCCAGCAGGCCCGGACAGGGGGGACAAGAGACCCAGTACTTC. Translating gives CASRPGQGGQETQYF.

This chain connects TRBV5-1 to TRBJ2-3; 8 bases are a match to TRBD2. The V and J ends lost 6 bases and 1 base, in that order; junction bases with no gene match: 7. CDR1 and CDR2 (germline): SGHRS, YFSETQ. This CDR3 is 15 amino acids long. The CDR3 sequence is CASKRGGGRTDTQYF. Written as DNA, the CDR3 is TGCGCCAGCAAGCGGGGCGGGGGGCGCACAGATACGCAGTATTTT.

The chain combines TRBV7-9 with TRBJ2-3; 9 bases are a match to TRBD1. The CDR3 is 16 amino acids. V was pared by 3 bases and J by 3 bases, with 7 bases of the junction left unmatched. Germline CDR1 reads SEHNR; CDR2 reads FQNEAQ (reference sequence). CDR3 DNA sequence: TGTGCCAGCAGCTTGTCATCCGGGACAGGGACAGATACGCAGTATTTT. As protein: CASSLSSGTGTDTQYF.

The rearrangement links TRBV19 to TRBJ2-6; D gene uncertain. The CDR3 runs 16 residues. Trimming cost V 5 bases and J 3 bases, with 14 bases left between them. CDR1 is LNHDA, CDR2 SQIVND, per germline (reference sequence). CDR3 coding DNA: TGTGCCAGTAGTTCCCTGCCGAGCTTTGGGGCCAACGTCCTGACTTTC. This sequence encodes CASSSLPSFGANVLTF.